These 13 T cell receptor beta chains were all obtained from the same sample, sequenced in a study of blood T cell repertoires in COVID-19. Profiling relied on immunoSEQ multiplex PCR, and the TCRdb table lists in-frame clones only, not all of them. The sample lists 150,000 to 200,000 clones; roughly 77% were seen once. Sequences were obtained from peripheral blood. The origin of the receptors is a woman of 80 years or more with COVID-19, enrolled during active disease.

As concerns this clone: Other DNA sequences in this sample translate to the same CDR3. The genes are TRBV5-1 and TRBJ2-1, with TRBD1 matching 9 bases. This CDR3 is built from 15 residues. The ends lost 4 bases at V and 1 base at J; junction bases unmatched: 3. Germline CDR1 reads SGHRS; CDR2 reads YFSETQ. Here the CDR3 DNA reads TGCGCCAGCAGCCCGGGACAGGGATCCTACAATGAGCAGTTCTTC. Its translation is CASSPGQGSYNEQFF.

The chain has TRBV28 and TRBJ2-7; D possibly corresponds to TRBD2 (6 bases). CDR3 length: 14 amino acids. The V gene's germline CDR1 is MDHEN and CDR2 SYDVKM. The V and J ends lost 5 bases and 5 bases respectively, with 16 bases between them. The DNA of the CDR3 is TGTGCCAGCAGTGGTGGCGGGATCATCGACGAGCAGTACTTC. Amino acids: CASSGGGIIDEQYF.

This clone was picked up a small number of times. The genes are TRBV24-1 and TRBJ2-7; 13 bases are shared with TRBD2. This CDR3 region has 15 residues. V lost 9 bases and J lost 3; bases outside the gene matches: 7. In germline, CDR1 is KGHDR, CDR2 SFDVKD. As DNA, the CDR3 is TGTGCCACCCGGACTAGCGGGAGCCAACGCTACGAGCAGTACTTC. Amino acids: CATRTSGSQRYEQYF.

This clone has only one observation. The V call is TRBV2, the J call TRBJ1-5; tentative D call: TRBD1 (5 bases). Germline-derived CDR1 and CDR2 are SNHLY and FYNNEI. Trimming left V 3 bases short and J 4 bases short, with 10 bases between. This CDR3 has 14 amino acids. DNA for the CDR3: TGTGCCAGCAGTGATAGACAGTTGAATCAGCCCCAGCATTTT. It encodes CASSDRQLNQPQHF.

The chain links TRBV4-3 to TRBJ1-2, with a weak D call TRBD1 (6 bases). Germline CDR1 reads LGHNA; CDR2 reads YSLEER. This CDR3 has 14 amino acids. Trimming removed 0 bases at V and 3 bases at J, with 8 bases between. CDR3 loop: CASSQETGDYGYTF. CDR3 in DNA: TGCGCCAGCAGCCAAGAGACAGGAGACTATGGCTACACCTTC.

The V call is TRBV6-5, the J call TRBJ2-5; the D is unclear. The germline V and J ends were trimmed by 0 bases and 6 bases, with 8 bases remaining between them. The germline V gene encodes CDR1 MNHEY and CDR2 SVGAGI. The CDR3 has 13 residues. The CDR3, as DNA: TGTGCCAGCAGTTACTCGGGCAGACAGACCCAGTACTTC. Translating gives CASSYSGRQTQYF.

In this sample, this clone turned up once. This chain uses TRBV27 with TRBJ1-1, with 8 bases aligning to TRBD1. CDR3 size: 13 residues. Unmatched junction bases numbered 7, after V lost 2 bases and J lost 11 bases. Germline assignment: CDR1 MNHEY and CDR2 SMNVEV (reference sequence). The chain's CDR3 is CASSLHQGADAFF. In DNA, the CDR3 is TGTGCCAGCAGTTTACATCAGGGGGCAGATGCTTTCTTT.

The rearrangement uses TRBV7-2 and TRBJ1-6; 9 bases are a match to TRBD1. Germline-derived CDR1 and CDR2 are SGHTA and FQGNSA. This CDR3 contains 16 residues. V trimming: 5 bases; J trimming: 9 bases; junction bases outside the gene matches: 11. The CDR3 DNA sequence: TGTGCCAGCAGCCTCTCAAGACAGGGGGTTGGTTCACCCCTCCACTTT. It codes for CASSLSRQGVGSPLHF.

The chain is built from TRBV27 and TRBJ2-7, with a tentative D call TRBD2 (5 bases). This CDR3 is built from 14 residues. Germline V lookup: CDR1 MNHEY, CDR2 SMNVEV (reference sequence). V was trimmed by 5 bases and J by 7 bases, leaving 18 bases between them. The CDR3: CASSLRGRRLEQYF. In DNA, the CDR3 is TGTGCCAGCAGTCTACGAGGGCGACGGCTGGAGCAGTACTTC.

The chain employs TRBV5-1 and TRBJ2-7, with 11 bases aligning to TRBD2. This CDR3 region has 14 residues. J gave up 7 bases and V 4 bases, and 7 bases lay outside the gene matches. Germline-derived CDR1 and CDR2 are SGHRS and YFSETQ. The CDR3 protein is CASSSTSGSNEQYF. The CDR3 DNA is TGCGCCAGCAGCAGTACTAGCGGGAGTAATGAGCAGTACTTC.

This chain links TRBV5-8 with TRBJ2-5; 9 positions match TRBD1. This CDR3 has 15 residues. V shed 0 bases and J 5 bases; nucleotides not matched to a gene: 5. Germline V CDR1 and CDR2: SGHTS, YDEGEE. DNA of the CDR3: TGTGCCAGCAGCTTGGTTTGGACAGGGGAGGAGACCCAGTACTTC. Its translation: CASSLVWTGEETQYF. Full variable domain (missing parts from reference TRBV5-8 and TRBJ2-5): EAGVTQSPTHLIKTRGQQATLRCSPISGHTSVYWYQQALGLGLQFLLWYDEGEERNRGNFPPRFSGRQFPNYSSELNVNALELEDSALYLCASSLVWTGEETQYFGPGTRLLVL.

This sequence joins TRBV27 and TRBJ1-3, with TRBD1 matching 11 bases. The CDR3 runs 16 residues. Germline trimming cut 6 bases from V and 2 bases from J; bases unmatched to any gene: 6. Germline CDR1 and CDR2: MNHEY and SMNVEV (reference sequence). As DNA, the CDR3 is TGTGCCAGCAGAAGGACAGGGGGCTTCACTGGAAACACCATATATTTT. It translates to CASRRTGGFTGNTIYF.

This clone showed up just once. The chain links TRBV18 to TRBJ2-1; TRBD2 aligns across 10 bases. Germline values: CDR1 KGHSH, CDR2 LQKENI. The trim removed 3 bases at V and 3 bases at J, leaving 5 bases unmatched. The CDR3 has 16 amino acids. CDR3 sequence: CASSPLASGSYNEQFF. CDR3 in DNA: TGTGCCAGCTCACCCTTGGCTAGCGGGAGCTACAATGAGCAGTTCTTC.